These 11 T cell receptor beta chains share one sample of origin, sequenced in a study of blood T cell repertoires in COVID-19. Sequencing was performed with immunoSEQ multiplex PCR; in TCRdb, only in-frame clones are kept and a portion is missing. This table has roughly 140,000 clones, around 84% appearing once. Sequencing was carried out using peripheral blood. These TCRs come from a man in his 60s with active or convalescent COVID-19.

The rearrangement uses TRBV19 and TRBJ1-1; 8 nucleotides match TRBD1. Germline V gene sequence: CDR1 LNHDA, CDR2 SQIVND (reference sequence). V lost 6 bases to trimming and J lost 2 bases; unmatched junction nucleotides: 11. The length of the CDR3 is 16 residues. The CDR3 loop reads CASSRTGLVSNTEAFF. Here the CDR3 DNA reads TGTGCCAGTAGCAGGACAGGGCTAGTGAGTAACACTGAAGCTTTCTTT.

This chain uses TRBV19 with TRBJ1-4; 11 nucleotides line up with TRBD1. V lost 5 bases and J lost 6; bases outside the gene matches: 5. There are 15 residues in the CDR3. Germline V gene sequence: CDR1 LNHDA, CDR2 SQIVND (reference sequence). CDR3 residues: CASSSRTGGDEKLFF. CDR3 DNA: TGTGCCAGTAGTTCCCGGACAGGGGGCGATGAAAAACTGTTTTTT.

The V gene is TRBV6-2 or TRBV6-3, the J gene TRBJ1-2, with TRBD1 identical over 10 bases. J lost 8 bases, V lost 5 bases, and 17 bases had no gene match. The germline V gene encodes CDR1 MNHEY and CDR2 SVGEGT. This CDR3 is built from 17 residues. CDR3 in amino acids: CASSKDRQGAILVGYTF. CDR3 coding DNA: TGTGCCAGCAGTAAAGACCGACAGGGGGCAATTTTAGTGGGCTACACCTTC.

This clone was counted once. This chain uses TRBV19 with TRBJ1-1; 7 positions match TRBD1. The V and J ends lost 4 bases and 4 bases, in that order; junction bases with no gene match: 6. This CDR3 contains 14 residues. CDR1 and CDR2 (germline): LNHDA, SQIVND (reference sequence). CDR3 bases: TGTGCCAGTAGTAGACCGGGACAGATCACTGAAGCTTTCTTT. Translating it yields CASSRPGQITEAFF.

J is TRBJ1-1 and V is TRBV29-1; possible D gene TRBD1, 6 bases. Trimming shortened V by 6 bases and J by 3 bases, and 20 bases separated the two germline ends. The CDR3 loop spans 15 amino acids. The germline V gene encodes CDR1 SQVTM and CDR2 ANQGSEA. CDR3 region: CSVGAKQKRDTEAFF. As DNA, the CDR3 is TGCAGCGTGGGGGCCAAGCAGAAAAGGGACACTGAAGCTTTCTTT.

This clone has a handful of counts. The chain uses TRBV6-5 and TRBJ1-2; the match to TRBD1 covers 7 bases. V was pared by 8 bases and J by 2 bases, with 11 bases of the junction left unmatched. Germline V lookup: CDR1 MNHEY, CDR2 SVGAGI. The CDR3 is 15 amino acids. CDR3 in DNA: TGTGCCAGCTCATACGGGGCAGGGGGAAACTATGGCTACACCTTC. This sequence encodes CASSYGAGGNYGYTF.

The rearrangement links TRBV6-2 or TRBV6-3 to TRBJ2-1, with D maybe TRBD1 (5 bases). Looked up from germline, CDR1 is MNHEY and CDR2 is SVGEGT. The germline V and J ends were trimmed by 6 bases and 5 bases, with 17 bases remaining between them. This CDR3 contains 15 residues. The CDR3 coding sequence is TGTGCCAGCAGCAAACGGCAGGGTACTCACAATGAGCAGTTCTTC. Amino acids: CASSKRQGTHNEQFF.

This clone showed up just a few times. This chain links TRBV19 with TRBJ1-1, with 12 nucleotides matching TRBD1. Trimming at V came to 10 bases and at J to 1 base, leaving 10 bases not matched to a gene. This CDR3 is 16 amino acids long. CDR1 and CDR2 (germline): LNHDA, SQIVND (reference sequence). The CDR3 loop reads CATVGTGGGENTEAFF. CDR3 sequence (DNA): TGTGCCACCGTGGGGACAGGGGGCGGTGAGAACACTGAAGCTTTCTTT.

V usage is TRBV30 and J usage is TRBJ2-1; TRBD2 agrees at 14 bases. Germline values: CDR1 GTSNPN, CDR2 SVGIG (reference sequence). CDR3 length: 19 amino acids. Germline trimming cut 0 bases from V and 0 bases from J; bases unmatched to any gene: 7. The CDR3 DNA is TGTGCCTGGAGTGTAGGACTAGCGGGGGGCCGGAGCTCCTACAATGAGCAGTTCTTC. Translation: CAWSVGLAGGRSSYNEQFF.

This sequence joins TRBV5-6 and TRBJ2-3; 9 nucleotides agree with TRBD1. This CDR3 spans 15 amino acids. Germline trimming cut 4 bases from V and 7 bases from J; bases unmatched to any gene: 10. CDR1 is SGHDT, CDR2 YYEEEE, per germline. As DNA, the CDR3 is TGTGCCAGCAGCCCGGAGACGACAGGGGGATATACGCAGTATTTT. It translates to CASSPETTGGYTQYF.

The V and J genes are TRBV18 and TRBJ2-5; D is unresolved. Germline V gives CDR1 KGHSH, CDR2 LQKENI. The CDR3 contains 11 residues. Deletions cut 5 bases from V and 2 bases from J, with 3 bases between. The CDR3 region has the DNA TGTGCCAGCTCATCGCAAGAGACCCAGTACTTC. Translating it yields CASSSQETQYF.